These 3 T cell receptor beta chains were all obtained from the same sample, sequenced in a study of regulatory T cells in long-lasting Graves disease. Investigators prepared the TCR beta libraries by applying iRepertoire HTBI primers and Arm-PCR of CDR3 regions. In TCRdb, the multiplex PCR reads were re-called with MiXCR into one record per CDR3 protein. The sample consists of about 420,000 distinct CDR3 sequences, approximately 16% of them appearing once. The time point was: newly diagnosed GD, antithyroid drugs for less than 3 months. After RNA was extracted from PBMCs, the TCR library was made from it. The same data also contributed to another study, on T cells in Graves' hyperthyroidism and ophthalmopathy.

Sequencing was performed on peripheral blood mononuclear cells (PBMCs), taken at new diagnosis, from a patient treated with antithyroid drugs. All receptors derive from a woman aged 18-29 years with Graves disease.

For the CDR3, the DNA is TGTGCCAGCAGACCGGGACAGCTTACTGGAAACACCATATATTTT. Amino acids: CASRPGQLTGNTIYF. V gene TRBV2 combines with J gene TRBJ1-3; 7 positions match TRBD1. The germline gives CDR1 SNHLY, CDR2 FYNNEI. Trimming cost V 6 bases and J 2 bases; bases outside gene matches: 7. The CDR3 is made up of 15 amino acids.

V usage is TRBV6-4 and J usage is TRBJ2-1, with a possible D match to TRBD2 (6 bases). V was trimmed by 3 bases and J by 9 bases, leaving 12 bases between them. CDR3 size: 13 residues. CDR1 MRHNA and CDR2 SNTAGT come from the germline V gene. The CDR3 nucleotides read TGTGCCAGCAGTGAGGACCCGGAGGGTGAGCAGTTCTTC. Its protein product is CASSEDPEGEQFF.

The rearrangement links TRBV6-2 or TRBV6-3 to TRBJ2-5; TRBD2 agrees at 12 bases. Germline V gene lookup returns CDR1 MNHEY and CDR2 SVGEGT. The CDR3 is 16 residues long. Unmatched junction bases numbered 9, after V lost 6 bases and J lost 4 bases. CDR3 region: CASRPSGRAFRETQYF. CDR3 coding DNA: TGTGCCAGCAGGCCTAGCGGGAGGGCCTTTAGAGAGACCCAGTACTTC.